The clone carrying this T cell receptor (beta chain) was seen a handful of times. What it binds is not known. Per germline, CDR1 MDHEN and CDR2 SYDVKM. The CDR3 is 13 residues long. Trimming pared 7 bases from V and 1 base from J, leaving 11 bases between. The data were taken from a study of T cells in Graves' hyperthyroidism and ophthalmopathy. Regarding the study as a whole: Prediction of ophthalmopathy progression came a median around 6 months pre-onset.

Any patient presenting with uncontrolled infection, other autoimmune disease, pregnancy or lactation was left out. The TCR beta CDR3 regions underwent amplification using RNA transcripts as the source. TCR CDR3 underwent first-round RT-PCR with the HTBI primer set. TCRdb fed the multiplex PCR reads into MiXCR, producing one record per CDR3 protein. The table has around 430,000 distinct CDR3 sequences, under 15% seen once. The receptor was derived from a woman aged 25 to 39 with Graves' hyperthyroidism. This sequence joins TRBV28 and TRBJ2-7; no clear D gene. The sample was blood. CDR3 sequence reads: CASIPSGSYEQYF. The DNA for the CDR3 is TGTGCCAGCATTCCGTCAGGATCCTACGAGCAGTACTTC.